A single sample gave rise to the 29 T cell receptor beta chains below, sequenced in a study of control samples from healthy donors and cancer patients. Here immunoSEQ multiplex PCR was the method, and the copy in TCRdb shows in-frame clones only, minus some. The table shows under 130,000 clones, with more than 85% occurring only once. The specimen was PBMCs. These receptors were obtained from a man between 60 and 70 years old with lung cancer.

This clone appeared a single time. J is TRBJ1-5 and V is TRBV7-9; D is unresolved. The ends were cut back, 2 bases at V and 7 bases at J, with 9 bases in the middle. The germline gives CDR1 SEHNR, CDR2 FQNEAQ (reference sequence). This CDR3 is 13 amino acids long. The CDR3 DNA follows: TGTGCCAGCAGCTTAAGCGGTAGACAGCCCCAGCATTTT. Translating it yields CASSLSGRQPQHF.

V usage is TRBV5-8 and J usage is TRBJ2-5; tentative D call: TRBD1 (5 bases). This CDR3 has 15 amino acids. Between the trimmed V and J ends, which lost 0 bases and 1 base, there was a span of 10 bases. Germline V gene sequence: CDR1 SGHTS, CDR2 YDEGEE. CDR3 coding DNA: TGTGCCAGCAGCTTGGATGCAGGGCTCCAAGAGACCCAGTACTTC. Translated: CASSLDAGLQETQYF.

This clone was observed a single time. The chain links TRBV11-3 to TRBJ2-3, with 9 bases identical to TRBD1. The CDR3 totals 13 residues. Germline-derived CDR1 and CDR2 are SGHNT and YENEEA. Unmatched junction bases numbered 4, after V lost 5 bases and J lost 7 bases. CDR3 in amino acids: CASSRGTGNTQYF. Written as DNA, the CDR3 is TGTGCCAGCAGCAGGGGGACAGGGAATACGCAGTATTTT.

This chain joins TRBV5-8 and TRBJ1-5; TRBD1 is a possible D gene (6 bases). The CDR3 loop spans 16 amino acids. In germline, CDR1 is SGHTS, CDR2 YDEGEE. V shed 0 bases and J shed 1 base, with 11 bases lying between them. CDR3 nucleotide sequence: TGTGCCAGCAGCTTGGCGGGACATCTAAGCAATCAGCCCCAGCATTTT. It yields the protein CASSLAGHLSNQPQHF. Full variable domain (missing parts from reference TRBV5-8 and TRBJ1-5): EAGVTQSPTHLIKTRGQQATLRCSPISGHTSVYWYQQALGLGLQFLLWYDEGEERNRGNFPPRFSGRQFPNYSSELNVNALELEDSALYLCASSLAGHLSNQPQHFGDGTRLSIL.

The CDR3 region has the DNA TGTGCCAGCAGCCAAAGATTAGGGGATGGCTACACCTTC. This codes for CASSQRLGDGYTF. The gene calls are TRBV3-1 (or the pseudogene TRBV3-2) and TRBJ1-2; tentatively, D is TRBD1 (5 bases). Germline assignment: CDR1 LGHDT and CDR2 YNNKEL (reference sequence). The CDR3 contains 13 residues. V gave up 2 bases and J gave up 6 bases, with 10 bases separating them.

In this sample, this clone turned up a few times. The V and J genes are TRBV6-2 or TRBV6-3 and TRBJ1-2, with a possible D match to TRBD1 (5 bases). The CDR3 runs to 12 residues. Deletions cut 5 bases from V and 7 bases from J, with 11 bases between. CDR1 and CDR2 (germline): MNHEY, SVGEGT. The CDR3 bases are TGTGCCAGCAGTCGACCGGGGGGTGGCTACACCTTC. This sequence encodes CASSRPGGGYTF.

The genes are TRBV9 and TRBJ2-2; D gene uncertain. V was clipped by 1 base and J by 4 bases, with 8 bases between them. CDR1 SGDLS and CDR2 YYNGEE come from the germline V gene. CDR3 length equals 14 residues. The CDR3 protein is CASSVMDGTGELFF. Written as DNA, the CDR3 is TGTGCCAGCAGCGTAATGGACGGCACCGGGGAGCTGTTTTTT.

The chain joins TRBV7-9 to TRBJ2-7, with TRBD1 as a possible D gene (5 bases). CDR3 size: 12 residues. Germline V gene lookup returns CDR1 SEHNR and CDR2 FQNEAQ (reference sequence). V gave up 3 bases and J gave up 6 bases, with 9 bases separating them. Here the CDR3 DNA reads TGTGCCAGCAGCTTGTCAGGGCCCGAGCAGTACTTC. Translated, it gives CASSLSGPEQYF. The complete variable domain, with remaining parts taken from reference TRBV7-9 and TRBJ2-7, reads DTGVSQNPRHKITKRGQNVTFRCDPISEHNRLYWYRQTLGQGPEFLTYFQNEAQLEKSRLLSDRFSAERPKGSFSTLEIQRTEQGDSAMYLCASSLSGPEQYFGPGTRLTVT.

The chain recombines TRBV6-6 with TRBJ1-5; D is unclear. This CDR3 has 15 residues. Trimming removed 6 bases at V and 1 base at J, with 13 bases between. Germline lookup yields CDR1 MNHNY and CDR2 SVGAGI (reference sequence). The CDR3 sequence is CASRGKEGSNQPQHF. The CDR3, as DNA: TGTGCCAGCAGAGGGAAGGAGGGAAGCAATCAGCCCCAGCATTTT.

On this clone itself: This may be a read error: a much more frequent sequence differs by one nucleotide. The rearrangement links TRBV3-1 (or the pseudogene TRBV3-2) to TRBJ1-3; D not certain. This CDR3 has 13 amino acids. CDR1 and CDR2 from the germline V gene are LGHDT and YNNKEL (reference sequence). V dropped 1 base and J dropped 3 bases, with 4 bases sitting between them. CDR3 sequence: CASSQVNGNTIYF. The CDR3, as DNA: TGTGCCAGCAGCCAAGTAAATGGAAACACCATATATTTT.

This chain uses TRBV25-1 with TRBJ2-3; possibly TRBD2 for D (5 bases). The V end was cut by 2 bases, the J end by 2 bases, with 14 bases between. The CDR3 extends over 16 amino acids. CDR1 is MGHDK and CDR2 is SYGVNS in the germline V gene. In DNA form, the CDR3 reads TGTGCCAGCAGTGAAGGCCCTTCCGGGGTCACAGATACGCAGTATTTT. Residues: CASSEGPSGVTDTQYF.

CDR3 sequence reads: CASSAGTQYNEQFF. In DNA form, the CDR3 reads TGTGCCAGCAGCGCCGGGACTCAGTACAATGAGCAGTTCTTC. The rearrangement joins TRBV9 to TRBJ2-1; tentative D call: TRBD2 (6 bases). CDR1 is SGDLS and CDR2 is YYNGEE in the germline V gene. The CDR3 contains 14 residues. Trimming removed 3 bases at V and 4 bases at J, with 11 bases between.

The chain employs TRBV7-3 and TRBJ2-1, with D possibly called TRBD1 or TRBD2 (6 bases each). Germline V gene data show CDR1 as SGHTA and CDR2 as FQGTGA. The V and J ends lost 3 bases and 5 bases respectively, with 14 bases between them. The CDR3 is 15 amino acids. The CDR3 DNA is TGTGCCAGCAGCTTGGGGGCGGGGAGCCACAATGAGCAGTTCTTC. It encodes CASSLGAGSHNEQFF.

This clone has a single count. The CDR3 loop is CASSLGQGRSQYF. CDR3 coding DNA: TGTGCCAGCAGCTTGGGACAGGGAAGGAGCCAGTACTTC. The V gene is TRBV5-6, the J gene TRBJ2-5, with TRBD1 matching 7 bases. V lost 0 bases to trimming and J lost 10 bases; unmatched junction nucleotides: 6. The CDR3 length is 13 residues. From germline, CDR1 is SGHDT and CDR2 YYEEEE.

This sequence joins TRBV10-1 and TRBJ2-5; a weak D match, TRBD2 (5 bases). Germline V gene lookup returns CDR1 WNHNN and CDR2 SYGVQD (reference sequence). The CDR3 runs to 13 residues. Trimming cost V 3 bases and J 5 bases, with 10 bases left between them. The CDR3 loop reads CASSEGGRETQYF. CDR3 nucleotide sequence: TGCGCCAGCAGTGAAGGAGGAAGGGAGACCCAGTACTTC.

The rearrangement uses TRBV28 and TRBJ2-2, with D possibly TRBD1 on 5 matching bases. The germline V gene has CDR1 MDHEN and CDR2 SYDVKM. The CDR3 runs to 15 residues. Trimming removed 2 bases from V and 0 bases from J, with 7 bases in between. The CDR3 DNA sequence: TGTGCCAGCAGTTTAGGCAGGGCGAACACCGGGGAGCTGTTTTTT. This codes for CASSLGRANTGELFF.

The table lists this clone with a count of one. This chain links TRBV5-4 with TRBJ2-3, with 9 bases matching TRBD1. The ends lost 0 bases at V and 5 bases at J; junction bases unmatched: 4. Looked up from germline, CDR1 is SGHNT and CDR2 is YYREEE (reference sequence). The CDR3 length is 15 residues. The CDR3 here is CASSLVQGAKDTQYF. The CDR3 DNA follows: TGTGCCAGCAGCTTGGTACAGGGGGCTAAAGATACGCAGTATTTT.

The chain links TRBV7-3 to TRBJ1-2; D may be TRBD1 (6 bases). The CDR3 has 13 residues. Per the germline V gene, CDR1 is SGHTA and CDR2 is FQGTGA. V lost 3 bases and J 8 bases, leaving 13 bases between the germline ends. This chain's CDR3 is CASSFTQGGGYTF. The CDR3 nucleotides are TGTGCCAGCAGCTTCACACAGGGCGGAGGCTACACCTTC.

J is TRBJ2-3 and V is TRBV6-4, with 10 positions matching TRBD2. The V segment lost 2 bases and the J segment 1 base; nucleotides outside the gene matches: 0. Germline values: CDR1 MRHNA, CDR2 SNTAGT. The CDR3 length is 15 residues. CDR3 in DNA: TGTGCCAGCAGTGACCTAGCGGGGGGCACAGATACGCAGTATTTT. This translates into CASSDLAGGTDTQYF.

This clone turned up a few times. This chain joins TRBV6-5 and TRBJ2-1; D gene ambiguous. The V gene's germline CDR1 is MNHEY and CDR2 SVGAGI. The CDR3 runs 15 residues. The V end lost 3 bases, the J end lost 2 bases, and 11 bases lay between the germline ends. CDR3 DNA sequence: TGTGCCAGCAGTTATTCGCTGGGAACCTACAATGAGCAGTTCTTC. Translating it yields CASSYSLGTYNEQFF.

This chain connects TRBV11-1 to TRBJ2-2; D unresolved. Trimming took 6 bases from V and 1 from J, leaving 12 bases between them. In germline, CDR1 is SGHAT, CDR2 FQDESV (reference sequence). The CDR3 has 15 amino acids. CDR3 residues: CASRISGLNTGELFF. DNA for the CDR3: TGTGCCAGCAGGATATCGGGCCTGAACACCGGGGAGCTGTTTTTT.

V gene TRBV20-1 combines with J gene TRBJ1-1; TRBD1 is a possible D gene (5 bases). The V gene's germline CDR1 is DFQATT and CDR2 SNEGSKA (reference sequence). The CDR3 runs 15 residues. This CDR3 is CRTSIGGDRDTEAFF. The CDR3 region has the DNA TGCAGGACTAGTATCGGAGGGGACCGGGACACTGAAGCTTTCTTT.

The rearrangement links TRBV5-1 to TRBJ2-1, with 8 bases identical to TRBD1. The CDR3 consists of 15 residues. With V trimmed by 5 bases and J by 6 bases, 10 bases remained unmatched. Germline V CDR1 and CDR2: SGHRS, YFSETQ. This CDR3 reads CASRGAGGLINEQFF. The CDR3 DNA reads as TGCGCCAGCAGAGGAGCAGGGGGCCTGATCAATGAGCAGTTCTTC.

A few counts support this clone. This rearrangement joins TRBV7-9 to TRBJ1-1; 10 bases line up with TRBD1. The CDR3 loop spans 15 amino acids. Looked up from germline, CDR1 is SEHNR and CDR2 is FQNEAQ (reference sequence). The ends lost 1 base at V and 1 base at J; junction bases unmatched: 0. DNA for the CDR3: TGTGCCAGCAGCTTAGGACAGGGGGCGAACACTGAAGCTTTCTTT. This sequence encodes CASSLGQGANTEAFF.

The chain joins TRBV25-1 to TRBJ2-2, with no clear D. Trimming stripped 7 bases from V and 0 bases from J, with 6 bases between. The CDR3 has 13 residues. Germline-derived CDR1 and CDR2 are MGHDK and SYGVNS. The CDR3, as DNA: TGTGCCAGCAATTTTGCGAACACCGGGGAGCTGTTTTTT. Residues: CASNFANTGELFF.

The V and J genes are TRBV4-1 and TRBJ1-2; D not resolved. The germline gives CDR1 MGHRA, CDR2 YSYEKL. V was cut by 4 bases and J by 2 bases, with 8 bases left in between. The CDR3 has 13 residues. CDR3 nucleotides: TGCGCCAGCAGCCCTGATTTAAACTATGGCTACACCTTC. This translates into CASSPDLNYGYTF.

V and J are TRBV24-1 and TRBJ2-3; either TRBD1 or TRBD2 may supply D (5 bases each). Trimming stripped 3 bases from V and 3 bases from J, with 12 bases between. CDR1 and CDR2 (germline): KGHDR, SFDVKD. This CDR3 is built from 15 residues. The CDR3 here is CATSDPGDPTDTQYF. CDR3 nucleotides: TGTGCCACCAGTGATCCTGGGGACCCAACAGATACGCAGTATTTT.

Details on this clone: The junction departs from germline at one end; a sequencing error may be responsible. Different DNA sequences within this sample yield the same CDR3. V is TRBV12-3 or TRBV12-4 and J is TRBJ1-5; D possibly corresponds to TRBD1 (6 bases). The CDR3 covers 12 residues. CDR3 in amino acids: CASTLGGQPQHF. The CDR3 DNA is TGTGCCAGCACTTTAGGGGGTCAGCCCCAGCATTTT.

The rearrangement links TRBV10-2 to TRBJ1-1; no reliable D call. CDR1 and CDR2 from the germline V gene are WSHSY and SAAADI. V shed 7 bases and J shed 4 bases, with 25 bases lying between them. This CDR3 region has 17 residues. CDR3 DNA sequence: TGCGCCAGCACCCCATCCCCAGGAAGGTCCACAGTCACTGAAGCTTTCTTT. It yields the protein CASTPSPGRSTVTEAFF.